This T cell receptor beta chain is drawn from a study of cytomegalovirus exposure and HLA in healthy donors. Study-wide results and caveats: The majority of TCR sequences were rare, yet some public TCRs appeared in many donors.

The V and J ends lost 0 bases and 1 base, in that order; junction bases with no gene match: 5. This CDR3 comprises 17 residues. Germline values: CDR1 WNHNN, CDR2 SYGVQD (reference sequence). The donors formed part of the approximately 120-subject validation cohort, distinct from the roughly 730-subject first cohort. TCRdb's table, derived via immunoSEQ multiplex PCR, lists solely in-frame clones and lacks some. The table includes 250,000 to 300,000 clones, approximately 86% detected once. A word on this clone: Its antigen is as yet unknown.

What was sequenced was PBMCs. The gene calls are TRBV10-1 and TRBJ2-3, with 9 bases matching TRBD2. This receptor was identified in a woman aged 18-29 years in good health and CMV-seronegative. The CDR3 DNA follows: TGCGCCAGCAGTGAGTCGATTAGCGGGGGACGCACAGATACGCAGTATTTT. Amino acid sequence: CASSESISGGRTDTQYF.